This T cell receptor beta chain was recorded in a study of identical twins. V dropped 4 bases and J dropped 0; count of bases not matched to a gene: 14. The germline V gene has CDR1 MNHEY and CDR2 SMNVEV (reference sequence). CDR3 size: 20 residues. TCRdb itself ran the 5' RACE reads through MiXCR, one entry per CDR3 protein. The data hold 200,000 to 300,000 distinct CDR3 sequences, with 12% observed a single time. This clonotype occurred a few times. This same sample was also taken into another study, of yellow fever vaccine responses in identical twins.

The sequence was collected from a woman aged 18-29 years in good health. Sequenced input: memory (CD45RO+) T cells sorted from blood. The V and J genes are TRBV27 and TRBJ2-1; the match to TRBD2 covers 11 bases. CDR3 loop: CASSSTYTSGRSASYNEQFF. CDR3 DNA: TGTGCCAGCAGTTCAACATATACTAGCGGGAGATCGGCCTCCTACAATGAGCAGTTCTTC.